Each of the 11 T cell receptor beta chains below was sequenced from the same sample in a study of Graves' ophthalmopathy and Graves' hyperthyroidism. Amplified TCR beta CDR3 regions were obtained using RNA transcripts as template. First-round RT-PCR relied on HTBI primers, and a second-round multiplex PCR came next. One entry per CDR3 protein, called by TCRdb with MiXCR from the multiplex PCR reads. This table has some 1.1 million distinct CDR3 sequences, roughly two fifths appearing once. Source material: peripheral blood or thyroid tissue (not recorded which). These receptor sequences come from an adult man with Graves' hyperthyroidism.

This clonotype was seen repeatedly, ten times or more. The J gene is TRBJ2-5, the V gene TRBV5-5; TRBD2 agrees at 11 bases. With 2 bases clipped from V and 4 bases from J, the junction kept 4 bases outside the gene matches. This CDR3 has 15 residues. CDR1 SGHKS and CDR2 YYEKEE come from the germline V gene (reference sequence). The CDR3 DNA follows: TGTGCCAGCAGCTTTCGGGGACTAGCGGTAGAGACCCAGTACTTC. Its translation: CASSFRGLAVETQYF.

This chain links TRBV21-1 with TRBJ2-7; the table gives TRBD1 as D, unverified against the DNA. TRBV21-1 is termed a pseudogene. This CDR3 contains 13 residues. This CDR3 is CASSTGDPYEKYF. The CDR3 DNA sequence: TGTGCCAGCAGCACCGGGGACCCCTACGAGAAGTACTTC.

The chain employs TRBV29-1 and TRBJ2-2; 8 bases map to TRBD1. Trimming at V came to 0 bases and at J to 1 base, leaving 4 bases not matched to a gene. The V gene's germline CDR1 is SQVTM and CDR2 ANQGSEA. This CDR3 contains 16 residues. The CDR3 reads CSVEDGGTGNTGELFF. For the CDR3, the DNA is TGCAGCGTTGAAGATGGGGGGACAGGGAACACCGGGGAGCTGTTTTTT.

This clonotype was seen a handful of times. The chain combines TRBV7-2 with TRBJ2-5; 9 nucleotides agree with TRBD2. The V and J ends lost 5 bases and 5 bases, in that order; junction bases with no gene match: 9. This CDR3 has 15 residues. Germline CDR1 and CDR2: SGHTA and FQGNSA. The CDR3 region is CASSQVAGGFETQYF. CDR3 DNA: TGTGCCAGCAGCCAAGTGGCGGGGGGGTTTGAGACCCAGTACTTC. The variable domain in full, with the rest retrieved from reference TRBV7-2 and TRBJ2-5, is GAGVSQSPSNKVTEKGKDVELRCDPISGHTALYWYRQSLGQGLEFLIYFQGNSAPDKSGLPSDRFSAERTGGSVSTLTIQRTQQEDSAVYLCASSQVAGGFETQYFGPGTRLLVL.

This clonotype was seen only once. The V gene is TRBV29-1, the J gene TRBJ2-7, with 12 nucleotides matching TRBD2. The J call may be mistaken, given a closer DNA end match to TRBJ2-1. The length of the CDR3 is 16 residues. CDR1 and CDR2 (germline): SQVTM, ANQGSEA. The DNA of the CDR3 is TGCAGCGTTTCCGACACTAGCGGGGGGAAATACAATGAGCAGTTCTTC. Translation gives CSVSDTSGGKYNEQFF.

The table lists this clonotype with many counts. The rearrangement uses TRBV5-8 and TRBJ2-7; 8 positions match TRBD2. In germline, CDR1 is SGHTS, CDR2 YDEGEE. The CDR3 totals 15 residues. V was clipped by 5 bases and J by 1 base; unmatched bases: 8. CDR3 residues: CASSVAGMGSYEQYF. The CDR3, as DNA: TGTGCCAGCAGTGTAGCGGGGATGGGGTCCTACGAGCAGTACTTC.

The chain employs TRBV7-9 and TRBJ2-7, with D perhaps matching TRBD2 (5 bases). Germline assignment: CDR1 SEHNR and CDR2 FQNEAQ (reference sequence). The V gene lost 9 bases and the J gene lost 3 bases, with 18 bases spanning the gap. The CDR3 sequence is 14 residues long. CDR3 region: CASSPRLALYEQYF. The CDR3 region has the DNA TGTGCCAGTAGTCCGAGGCTAGCCCTCTACGAGCAGTACTTC.

About this clonotype: Since a much larger clone is just one base distant, this may be a read error. The rearrangement joins TRBV4-1 to TRBJ1-5, with D unresolved. The CDR3 loop spans 13 amino acids. Germline V gives CDR1 MGHRA, CDR2 YSYEKL. Here the CDR3 reads CASNQVGTQPQHF. The DNA of the CDR3 is TGCGCCAGCAACCAAGTGGGAACTCAGCCCCAGCATTTT.

Concerning this clonotype itself: At one end the junction does not follow the germline gene, possibly because of a read error. The chain recombines TRBV10-2 with TRBJ1-1; D not certain. The CDR3 has 16 residues. Looked up from germline, CDR1 is WSHSY and CDR2 is SAAADI. Here the CDR3 reads CALKPGLSLMNTEAFF. As DNA, the CDR3 is TGTGCCTTAAAGCCGGGCCTGAGCTTAATGAACACTGAAGCTTTCTTT.

This clonotype came up many times. The genes are TRBV2 and TRBJ1-5; D is undetermined. CDR1 and CDR2 from the germline V gene are SNHLY and FYNNEI. The CDR3 length is 14 residues. V was cut by 4 bases and J by 6 bases, with 13 bases left in between. The CDR3 DNA sequence: TGTGCCAGCAGTGGCGGGCCCCACGCTCAGCCCCAGCATTTT. It encodes CASSGGPHAQPQHF. The entire variable domain, with the rest obtained from reference TRBV2 and TRBJ1-5, is as follows: EPEVTQTPSHQVTQMGQEVILRCVPISNHLYFYWYRQILGQKVEFLVSFYNNEISEKSEIFDDQFSVERPDGSNFTLKIRSTKLEDSAMYFCASSGGPHAQPQHFGDGTRLSIL.

This chain connects TRBV25-1 to TRBJ2-7; TRBD1 matches 7 bases. The ends lost 1 base at V and 1 base at J; junction bases unmatched: 7. CDR3 size: 16 residues. Per the germline V gene, CDR1 is MGHDK and CDR2 is SYGVNS. As DNA, the CDR3 is TGTGCCAGCAGTGAATGGGTAGGGGGCCGGTCCTACGAGCAGTACTTC. Residues: CASSEWVGGRSYEQYF.